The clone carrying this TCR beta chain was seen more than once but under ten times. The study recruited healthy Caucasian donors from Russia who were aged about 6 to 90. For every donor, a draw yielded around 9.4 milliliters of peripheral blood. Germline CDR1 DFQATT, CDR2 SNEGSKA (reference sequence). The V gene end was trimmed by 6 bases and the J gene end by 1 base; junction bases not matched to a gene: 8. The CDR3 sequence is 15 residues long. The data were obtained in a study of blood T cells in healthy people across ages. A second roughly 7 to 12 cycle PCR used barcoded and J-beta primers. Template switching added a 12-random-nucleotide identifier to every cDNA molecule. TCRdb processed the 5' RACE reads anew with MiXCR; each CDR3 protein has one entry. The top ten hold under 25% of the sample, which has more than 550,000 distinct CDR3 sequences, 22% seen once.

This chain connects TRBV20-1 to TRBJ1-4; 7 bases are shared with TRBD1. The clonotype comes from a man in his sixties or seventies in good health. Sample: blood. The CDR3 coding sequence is TGCAGTGCAAAGGGACAGATCGGAACTAATGAAAAACTGTTTTTT. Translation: CSAKGQIGTNEKLFF.